The 9 T cell receptor beta chains reported below all come from one sample, sequenced in a study of cytomegalovirus exposure and HLA in healthy donors (dated by TCRdb to about 2017). The library was obtained by the immunoSEQ multiplex PCR assay. A mixture of 60 forward primers for TCR Vbeta segments and 13 reverse primers for TCR Jbeta segments was used in the multiplex PCR. Sourced from immuneACCESS, this table was stored by TCRdb with only in-frame sequences that have V and J called. A share of the clones is absent; for the studies checked, an unresolved V gene accounts for under half, and the remainder has no known explanation. The table for this sample lists about 140,000 clones; around 73% of them were counted only once. The ten largest clones add up to 1.3% of the sample. Sequencing was done on a sample of PBMCs. Receptors originate from a woman in her 40s in good health and CMV-seronegative.

The chain employs TRBV5-1 and TRBJ2-3, with TRBD2 matching 8 bases. CDR1 SGHRS and CDR2 YFSETQ come from the germline V gene. This CDR3 comprises 18 residues. Trimming at V came to 1 base and at J to 0 bases, leaving 10 bases not matched to a gene. CDR3 DNA sequence: TGCGCCAGCAGCTTGATGTCCGGGGGGGATACTAGCACAGATACGCAGTATTTT. Protein: CASSLMSGGDTSTDTQYF.

The V call is TRBV25-1, the J call TRBJ1-6; TRBD1 might be the D (5 bases). Trimming cost V 3 bases and J 5 bases, with 14 bases left between them. Germline V lookup: CDR1 MGHDK, CDR2 SYGVNS. The CDR3 loop spans 16 amino acids. CDR3 sequence (DNA): TGTGCCAGCAGTGAGAGAAGGCCGGGGGATAATTCACCCCTCCACTTT. Translation gives CASSERRPGDNSPLHF. The variable domain in full, completed from reference TRBV25-1 and TRBJ1-6, reads EADIYQTPRYLVIGTGKKITLECSQTMGHDKMYWYQQDPGMELHLIHYSYGVNSTEKGDLSSESTVSRIRTEHFPLTLESARPSHTSQYLCASSERRPGDNSPLHFGNGTRLTVT.

This clone has more than one count but fewer than ten. This chain uses TRBV29-1 with TRBJ1-4; possibly TRBD1 for D (6 bases). This CDR3 is built from 12 residues. V lost 5 bases, J lost 4 bases, and 8 bases lay in between. CDR1 and CDR2 from the germline V gene are SQVTM and ANQGSEA. The CDR3 nucleotides are TGCAGCGTTCGAGGGGGTAATGAAAAACTGTTTTTT. Amino acids: CSVRGGNEKLFF. The variable domain in full, completed from reference TRBV29-1 and TRBJ1-4, reads SAVISQKPSRDICQRGTSLTIQCQVDSQVTMMFWYRQQPGQSLTLIATANQGSEATYESGFVIDKFPISRPNLTFSTLTVSNMSPEDSSIYLCSVRGGNEKLFFGSGTQLSVL.

This clone was detected a few times. V usage is TRBV6-1 and J usage is TRBJ1-3, with D possibly matching TRBD1 (6 bases). The CDR3 is 14 amino acids. Trimming stripped 5 bases from V and 0 bases from J, with 8 bases between. Germline V gene sequence: CDR1 MNHNS, CDR2 SASEGT. The chain's CDR3 is CASSLQGSGNTIYF. The CDR3 bases are TGTGCCAGCAGTTTACAGGGCTCTGGAAACACCATATATTTT.

The chain couples TRBV5-1 to TRBJ2-1; the match to TRBD1 covers 7 bases. V dropped 0 bases and J dropped 5; count of bases not matched to a gene: 5. CDR3 length equals 15 residues. Looked up from germline, CDR1 is SGHRS and CDR2 is YFSETQ. Here the CDR3 reads CASSLAQGLNNEQFF. The CDR3 nucleotides are TGCGCCAGCAGCTTGGCACAGGGGTTGAACAATGAGCAGTTCTTC.

The V and J genes are TRBV28 and TRBJ2-5; 8 bases are a match to TRBD2. There are 15 residues in the CDR3. The germline V gene has CDR1 MDHEN and CDR2 SYDVKM. V lost 6 bases and J lost 4; bases outside the gene matches: 10. CDR3 in amino acids: CASSPPGLGGETQYF. The CDR3 nucleotides read TGTGCCAGCAGCCCCCCGGGACTAGGCGGAGAGACCCAGTACTTC.

The chain's CDR3 is CASSLDINKETQYF. The CDR3 DNA reads TGCGCCAGCAGCTTGGACATCAACAAAGAGACCCAGTACTTC. J is TRBJ2-5 and V is TRBV5-1; D gene ambiguous. V was clipped by 0 bases and J by 3 bases, with 9 bases between them. CDR1 SGHRS and CDR2 YFSETQ come from the germline V gene. The CDR3 totals 14 residues.

The table lists this clone with a few counts. V and J are TRBV11-2 and TRBJ1-1; weak D call: TRBD1 (6 bases). The germline V gene encodes CDR1 SGHAT and CDR2 FQNNGV. V shed 5 bases and J shed 8 bases, with 15 bases lying between them. The CDR3 covers 13 residues. The CDR3 loop reads CASSPDGQLEAFF. The CDR3 DNA sequence: TGTGCCAGCAGCCCGGACGGACAGTTAGAAGCTTTCTTT.

This chain joins TRBV6-9 and TRBJ2-1; D is possibly TRBD2 (5 bases). CDR3 length equals 14 residues. Germline assignment: CDR1 MNHGY and CDR2 SVAAGI. V shed 8 bases and J shed 1 base, with 12 bases lying between them. Written as DNA, the CDR3 is TGTGCCAGCCCTGGAGCGGTTTCCTACAATGAGCAGTTCTTC. Protein product: CASPGAVSYNEQFF.